The sequence of this T cell receptor (beta chain) was determined in a study of blood T cell repertoires in COVID-19. Overall study: Italy, Spain and the United States were the sources of the convalescent and acute COVID-19 samples. From T cells, B-cell-depleted T cells, or PBMCs came the material, which was cDNA or gDNA.

Authors' methods: Estimates of nucleated cell counts were drawn from the amplification of reference gene primers. The data were produced by immunoSEQ multiplex PCR, yet TCRdb's version contains in-frame clones alone and is incomplete. D and trimming were read from the DNA, whereas the V and J calls and clone size are those reported in that table. The sample includes tens of thousands of clones, 90% of them seen just once. This CDR3 contains 16 residues. Trimming took off 0 bases at V and 3 bases at J, with 12 bases between the two ends. Germline V gene lookup returns CDR1 MGHRA and CDR2 YSYEKL. Material for sequencing was peripheral blood. The origin of this receptor is a woman of 80 years or more with acute or convalescent COVID-19. This chain connects TRBV4-1 to TRBJ2-1, with D possibly TRBD1 on 6 matching bases. This CDR3 reads CASSQEEGGYYNEQFF. DNA of the CDR3: TGCGCCAGCAGCCAAGAAGAAGGGGGTTACTACAATGAGCAGTTCTTC.